These 27 T cell receptor beta chains share one sample of origin, sequenced in a study of CD8+CD57+ T cells in acquired aplastic anemia. Genomic DNA constituted the template upon which TCR beta VDJ and CDR3 profiling was performed. TCRdb re-derived calls from the reads in MiXCR, one entry per CDR3 protein. The sample comprises about 240,000 distinct CDR3 sequences, more than 45% of which are singletons, and 7.8% rests with the top ten. Flow cytometry had shown expanded CD8+CD57+ cells in the patients chosen for sequencing. Sequencing used sorted CD4+, CD8+, or CD8+CD57+ T cells (not recorded which) from PBMCs. Receptor source: a human donor with aplastic anemia.

The chain joins TRBV7-2 to TRBJ2-7; D gene ambiguous. This CDR3 spans 13 amino acids. V was pared by 5 bases and J by 4 bases, with 12 bases between. The V gene's germline CDR1 is SGHTA and CDR2 FQGNSA. CDR3 in amino acids: CASSLAGLYEQYF. CDR3 DNA sequence: TGTGCCAGCAGCCTGGCAGGCCTGTACGAGCAGTACTTC.

The gene calls are TRBV2 and TRBJ2-3; D is perhaps TRBD2 (7 bases). The CDR3 sequence is 14 residues long. The germline V and J ends were trimmed by 6 bases and 1 base, with 11 bases remaining between them. CDR1 SNHLY and CDR2 FYNNEI come from the germline V gene. CDR3 DNA: TGTGCCAGCAGAGAGGGGGGGGGCACAGATACGCAGTATTTT. Its translation: CASREGGGTDTQYF.

The CDR3 region is CASSEDRGYEQYF. The CDR3 bases are TGTGCCAGCAGTGAAGACAGGGGCTACGAGCAGTACTTC. The V and J genes are TRBV2 and TRBJ2-7; TRBD1 agrees at 7 bases. Germline V gives CDR1 SNHLY, CDR2 FYNNEI. The CDR3 totals 13 residues. After removal of 1 base from V and 3 bases from J, the junction contained 0 bases not matched to a gene.

This clonotype is classed as medium-sized. The chain has TRBV12-3 or TRBV12-4 and TRBJ2-7; a possible D gene is TRBD2 (7 bases). This CDR3 comprises 12 residues. With 3 bases removed from V and 6 bases from J, the gap between germline ends came to 9 bases. In nucleotides, the CDR3 is TGTGCCAGCAGTTTGGGGGGGCCCGAGCAGTACTTC. It encodes CASSLGGPEQYF.

This clonotype has ten or more counts. The rearrangement uses TRBV7-9 and TRBJ2-1, with 7 bases lining up with TRBD2. This CDR3 comprises 15 residues. After removal of 3 bases from V and 4 bases from J, the junction contained 6 bases not matched to a gene. Germline CDR1 is SEHNR and CDR2 is FQNEAQ (reference sequence). CDR3 bases: TGTGCCAGCAGCTTCGAGGGAGGGCCGTACAATGAGCAGTTCTTC. Encoded protein: CASSFEGGPYNEQFF.

This clonotype was recorded many times. This sequence joins TRBV7-3 and TRBJ2-1; no clear D gene. Germline V lookup: CDR1 SGHTA, CDR2 FQGTGA. V was shortened by 4 bases and J by 7 bases, with 8 bases between the two germline ends. The CDR3 is made up of 12 amino acids. CDR3 residues: CASSSTGNEQFF. In DNA form, the CDR3 reads TGTGCCAGCAGCTCCACGGGTAATGAGCAGTTCTTC.

The chain has TRBV2 and TRBJ1-4; a weak D match, TRBD1 (6 bases). CDR1 is SNHLY and CDR2 is FYNNEI in the germline V gene. The CDR3 spans 14 residues. Trimming pared 3 bases from V and 3 bases from J, leaving 8 bases between. The CDR3 DNA follows: TGTGCCAGCAGTGATTCAGGGGCTAATGAAAAACTGTTTTTT. Protein sequence: CASSDSGANEKLFF.

This clonotype was found once. The CDR3 nucleotides read TGTGCCAGCAGCTCGGGGGGGACTGGGGCCAACGTCCTGACTTTCTTT. Protein: CASSSGGTGANVLTFF. The chain carries TRBV7-2 and TRBJ1-1, with D possibly matching TRBD1 (5 bases). The CDR3 runs 16 residues. With 4 bases removed from V and 12 bases from J, the gap between germline ends came to 27 bases. Looked up from germline, CDR1 is SGHTA and CDR2 is FQGNSA.

Turning to this clonotype: One junction end does not reproduce the germline sequence, and a read error may be involved. V and J are TRBV7-9 and TRBJ1-2, with 9 bases that match TRBD1. CDR3 size: 15 residues. Germline V gene sequence: CDR1 SEHNR, CDR2 FQNEAQ (reference sequence). DNA of the CDR3: TGTGCCAGTAGCTGGACAGGGGCTACACCGTATGGCTACACCTTC. Amino acids: CASSWTGATPYGYTF.

This clonotype has at least ten counts. The chain uses TRBV9 and TRBJ1-2; D is perhaps TRBD1 (6 bases). V lost 8 bases and J lost 7, with 15 bases in between. Germline lookup yields CDR1 SGDLS and CDR2 YYNGEE. CDR3 length equals 12 residues. Here the CDR3 reads CASQQGVGGYTF. CDR3 nucleotide sequence: TGTGCCAGTCAACAGGGCGTTGGTGGCTACACCTTC.

Turning to this clonotype: The CDR3 carries no conserved terminal phenylalanine or tryptophan, so it likely arises from a read error. The DNA is omitted, as the CDR3 cannot be located on it reliably, and the CDR3 follows TCRdb's listing. The chain has TRBV20-1 and TRBJ2-7; the table's D gene call, TRBD1, was not cross checked with the DNA. The CDR3 is 8 amino acids in total, end residues counted. In germline, CDR1 is DFQATT, CDR2 SNEGSKA (reference sequence). The CDR3 spells CSARAKGQ.

The rearrangement uses TRBV10-2 and TRBJ2-7; D is possibly TRBD2 (8 bases). CDR3 size: 16 residues. Trimming stripped 8 bases from V and 6 bases from J, with 26 bases between. Germline V gives CDR1 WSHSY, CDR2 SAAADI. The CDR3 sequence: CASEETSGTGAPEQYF. CDR3 DNA sequence: TGCGCCAGCGAAGAAACTAGCGGAACAGGGGCGCCCGAGCAGTACTTC.

The table lists this clonotype with many counts. CDR3 sequence reads: CASSGGQTYNEQFF. The CDR3 nucleotides are TGTGCCAGCAGTGGGGGACAGACCTACAATGAGCAGTTCTTC. The chain links TRBV7-9 to TRBJ2-1; TRBD1 aligns across 7 bases. CDR1 and CDR2 from the germline V gene are SEHNR and FQNEAQ (reference sequence). V shed 6 bases, J shed 2 bases, and the junction held 4 bases outside the gene matches. The CDR3 totals 14 residues.

About this clonotype: A read error may account for a junction end that differs from germline. V usage is TRBV20-1 and J usage is TRBJ2-1; tentatively, D is TRBD2 (5 bases). The CDR3 is 14 residues long. Germline V lookup: CDR1 DFQATT, CDR2 SNEGSKA (reference sequence). The CDR3 spells CSARGSDSYNEQFF. The CDR3 DNA sequence: TGCAGTGCGAGAGGGTCGGACTCCTACAATGAGCAGTTCTTC.

The gene calls are TRBV6-1 and TRBJ1-2; D unresolved. Per germline, CDR1 MNHNS and CDR2 SASEGT. This CDR3 has 15 residues. V was shortened by 7 bases and J by 2 bases, with 17 bases between the two germline ends. The CDR3 DNA reads TGTGCCAGCACCGAGTATCCCGAGAGGAACTATGGCTACACCTTC. It codes for CASTEYPERNYGYTF.

This sequence joins TRBV29-1 and TRBJ1-1; a weak D match, TRBD1 (5 bases). Germline lookup yields CDR1 SQVTM and CDR2 ANQGSEA. The CDR3 covers 15 residues. Trimming cost V 8 bases and J 1 base, with 20 bases left between them. CDR3 protein: CSQGWGWGGNTEAFF. The CDR3 DNA is TGCAGCCAAGGATGGGGCTGGGGGGGGAACACTGAAGCTTTCTTT.

The CDR3 DNA is TGCGCCAGCAGCCCTGGACAGGACTCACCCCTCCACTTT. Amino acids: CASSPGQDSPLHF. The genes are TRBV5-1 and TRBJ1-6; TRBD1 agrees at 7 bases. Germline V gives CDR1 SGHRS, CDR2 YFSETQ. This CDR3 region has 13 residues. V gave up 4 bases and J gave up 10 bases; unmatched junction bases: 5.

This clonotype has ten or more counts. The V and J genes are TRBV6-1 and TRBJ2-7; D is uncertain. Germline assignment: CDR1 MNHNS and CDR2 SASEGT. CDR3 size: 16 residues. V lost 1 base and J lost 0, with 13 bases in between. DNA for the CDR3: TGTGCCAGCAGTGAAGATGCCACCCTCCCCTCCTACGAGCAGTACTTC. Its protein is CASSEDATLPSYEQYF.

The chain links TRBV29-1 to TRBJ1-2; TRBD1 matches at 8 bases. Germline V lookup: CDR1 SQVTM, CDR2 ANQGSEA. Germline trimming cut 6 bases from V and 3 bases from J; bases unmatched to any gene: 3. There are 12 residues in the CDR3. The CDR3 sequence: CSVDRGDYGYTF. The CDR3 DNA reads TGCAGCGTCGACAGGGGTGACTATGGCTACACCTTC.

This chain joins TRBV30 and TRBJ1-1, with D hard to call. CDR1 and CDR2 from the germline V gene are GTSNPN and SVGIG (reference sequence). The CDR3 runs to 13 residues. V gave up 0 bases and J gave up 0 bases, with 5 bases separating them. The CDR3 nucleotides read TGTGCCTGGAGTGTTGGGATGAACACTGAAGCTTTCTTT. Its protein is CAWSVGMNTEAFF.

The chain joins TRBV7-9 to TRBJ2-5, with TRBD2 matching over 8 bases. CDR3 length: 15 amino acids. The junction had 4 bases not matched to a gene; V was cut back by 3 bases and J by 1 base. Looked up from germline, CDR1 is SEHNR and CDR2 is FQNEAQ (reference sequence). The CDR3 region is CASSLRAGAQETQYF. DNA for the CDR3: TGTGCCAGCAGCTTGCGAGCGGGGGCCCAAGAGACCCAGTACTTC.

This clonotype has only a few counts. The chain joins TRBV7-3 to TRBJ2-7; D gene ambiguous. Germline CDR1 is SGHTA and CDR2 is FQGTGA. The CDR3 length is 12 residues. V was clipped by 5 bases and J by 6 bases, with 11 bases between them. As DNA, the CDR3 is TGTGCCAGCAGCAGCGACGGACCCGAGCAGTACTTC. Amino acid sequence: CASSSDGPEQYF.

The V gene is TRBV25-1, the J gene TRBJ2-3; possible D gene TRBD1, 6 bases. CDR1 and CDR2 from the germline V gene are MGHDK and SYGVNS. Trimming shortened V by 3 bases and J by 1 base, and 14 bases separated the two germline ends. This CDR3 region has 16 residues. CDR3 sequence: CASSDRTVPRTDTQYF. The CDR3 DNA reads as TGTGCCAGCAGTGACAGGACAGTCCCCCGCACAGATACGCAGTATTTT. Looking up the rest from reference TRBV25-1 and TRBJ2-3 gives the full variable domain: EADIYQTPRYLVIGTGKKITLECSQTMGHDKMYWYQQDPGMELHLIHYSYGVNSTEKGDLSSESTVSRIRTEHFPLTLESARPSHTSQYLCASSDRTVPRTDTQYFGPGTRLTVL.

The gene calls are TRBV19 and TRBJ2-1; the D is unclear. The length of the CDR3 is 15 residues. V was pared by 5 bases and J by 2 bases, with 13 bases between. Per the germline V gene, CDR1 is LNHDA and CDR2 is SQIVND (reference sequence). Here the CDR3 DNA reads TGTGCCAGTAGTCTTACCTTCGAGCCCTACAATGAGCAGTTCTTC. Its protein is CASSLTFEPYNEQFF.

The sample holds a few counts of this clonotype. This CDR3 fails to terminate in the conserved phenylalanine or tryptophan, so it likely reflects a read error. The chain uses TRBV5-6 and TRBJ2-7; 11 bases line up with TRBD2. The trim removed 1 base at V and 3 bases at J, leaving 0 bases unmatched. The germline V gene encodes CDR1 SGHDT and CDR2 YYEEEE. The CDR3 sequence is 14 residues long. The CDR3 coding sequence is TGTGCCAGCAGCTTGCTAGCGGGAGGCTACGAGCAGTACCTC. This encodes CASSLLAGGYEQYL.

This clonotype was observed a single time. The V and J genes are TRBV9 and TRBJ2-5; 7 bases align to TRBD2. The CDR3 runs to 15 residues. Germline V gene sequence: CDR1 SGDLS, CDR2 YYNGEE. J lost 2 bases, V lost 3 bases, and 7 bases had no gene match. The CDR3 sequence: CASSAGGSWQETQYF. The CDR3 region has the DNA TGTGCCAGCAGCGCGGGGGGTTCGTGGCAAGAGACCCAGTACTTC. The full variable domain, with the rest looked up from reference TRBV9 and TRBJ2-5, is DSGVTQTPKHLITATGQRVTLRCSPRSGDLSVYWYQQSLDQGLQFLIQYYNGEERAKGNILERFSAQQFPDLHSELNLSSLELGDSALYFCASSAGGSWQETQYFGPGTRLLVL.

The chain employs TRBV7-9 and TRBJ2-1, with 8 bases fitting TRBD2. The CDR3 covers 17 residues. J lost 4 bases, V lost 5 bases, and 13 bases had no gene match. Germline loops: CDR1 SEHNR, CDR2 FQNEAQ (reference sequence). The CDR3 is CASSVVGGSGEYNEQFF. Here the CDR3 DNA reads TGTGCCAGCAGCGTCGTTGGGGGTAGCGGGGAATACAATGAGCAGTTCTTC.